This TCR beta chain appears in the sequencing data of a study of blood T cell repertoires in COVID-19. Across the study: Samples taken during acute and convalescent COVID-19 were collected in the United States, Italy and Spain. T cells, B-cell-depleted T cells, or PBMCs provided the cDNA or gDNA that served as material.

Per the authors' pipeline: Reference gene primer amplification gave estimated nucleated cell counts. Assay used: immunoSEQ multiplex PCR; TCRdb lists only in-frame clones, some missing. For V, J and clone size, that table is used; D and trimming come from the DNA. The sample yields about 30,000 clones, around 87% seen once. The CDR3 is 15 amino acids. V lost 5 bases and J lost 2, with 14 bases in between. Germline CDR1 and CDR2: MDHEN and SYDVKM. The source of this sequence is a human donor in a cohort sampled during active COVID-19. The donor label of this sample is uncertain. Material: peripheral blood. The chain is built from TRBV28 and TRBJ2-3; possible D gene TRBD2, 6 bases. The CDR3 nucleotides are TGTGCCAGCAGTCAGCGGAGGGAGATCACAGATACGCAGTATTTT. This gives the protein CASSQRREITDTQYF.